This T cell receptor (beta chain) was identified during a study of cytomegalovirus exposure and HLA in healthy donors. About this clone itself: Its specificity is not known.

Deletions cut 0 bases from V and 8 bases from J, with 8 bases between. The CDR3 loop spans 13 amino acids. Germline loops: CDR1 KGHSH, CDR2 LQKENI. Assay used: immunoSEQ multiplex PCR; TCRdb lists only in-frame clones, some missing. The table shows about 130,000 clones, with 75% to 90% occurring only once. The donors were in the roughly 130-subject validation cohort; that cohort was separate from the approximately 700-subject first cohort. The study's findings and limits: The study labeled more than 150 TCR beta chains cytomegalovirus-associated. Among the CMV-associated chains, three were confirmed in vitro as specific for CMV antigens. Across donors, most TCRs were seen rarely, yet some public ones were widespread.

Material for sequencing was PBMCs. This chain joins TRBV18 and TRBJ2-1; D not certain. The TCR comes from a woman in her late teens or twenties in good health and CMV-seronegative. Here the CDR3 reads CASSPPLVYEQFF. The CDR3 nucleotides read TGTGCCAGCTCACCACCTCTAGTCTATGAGCAGTTCTTC.